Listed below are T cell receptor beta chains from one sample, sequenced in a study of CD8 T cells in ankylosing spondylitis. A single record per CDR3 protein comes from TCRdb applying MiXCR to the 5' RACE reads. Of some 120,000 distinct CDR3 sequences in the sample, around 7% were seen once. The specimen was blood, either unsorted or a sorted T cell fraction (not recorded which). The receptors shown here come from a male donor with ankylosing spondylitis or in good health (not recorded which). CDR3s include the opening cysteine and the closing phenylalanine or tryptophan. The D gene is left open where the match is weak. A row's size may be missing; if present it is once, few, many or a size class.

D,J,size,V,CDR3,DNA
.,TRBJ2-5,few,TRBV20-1,CSAFILGGQRAETQYF,TGCAGTGCTTTCATTCTTGGTGGGCAGAGAGCAGAGACCCAGTACTTC
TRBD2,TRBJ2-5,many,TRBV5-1,CASSLASGPQETQYF,TGCGCCAGCAGCTTGGCTAGCGGTCCCCAAGAGACCCAGTACTTC
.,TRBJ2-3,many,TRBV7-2,CASSLDQGGPDTQYF,TGTGCCAGCAGCTTAGATCAGGGGGGCCCAGATACGCAGTATTTT
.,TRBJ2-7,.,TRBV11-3,CASSISFYEQYF,TGTGCCAGCAGCATATCATTCTACGAGCAGTACTTC
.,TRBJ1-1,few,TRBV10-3,CAISEDPTGNTEAFF,TGTGCCATCAGTGAGGACCCCACAGGGAACACTGAAGCTTTCTTT
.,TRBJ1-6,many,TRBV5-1,CASSFGPGGRDNSPLHF,TGCGCCAGCAGCTTCGGACCTGGAGGCAGGGACAATTCACCCCTCCACTTT
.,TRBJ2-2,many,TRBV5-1,CASSFLPGGELFF,TGCGCCAGCAGTTTCTTGCCCGGCGGGGAGCTGTTTTTT
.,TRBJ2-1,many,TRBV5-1,CASSLAGHEQFF,TGCGCCAGCAGCTTGGCTGGTCATGAGCAGTTCTTC
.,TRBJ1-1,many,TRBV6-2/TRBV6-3,CASSPRVRGAFF,TGTGCCAGCAGTCCCCGGGTCAGGGGAGCTTTCTTT
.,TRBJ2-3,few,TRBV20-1,CSARSRPSTDTQYF,TGCAGTGCTAGATCCAGGCCGAGCACAGATACGCAGTATTTT
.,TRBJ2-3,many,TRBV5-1,CASSLVDTDTQYF,TGCGCCAGCAGCTTAGTCGACACAGATACGCAGTATTTT
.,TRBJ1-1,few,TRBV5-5,CASSVRTVSVNTEAFF,TGTGCCAGCAGCGTTCGGACCGTCTCAGTGAACACTGAAGCTTTCTTT
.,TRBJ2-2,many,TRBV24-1,CATSDINSGELFF,TGTGCCACCAGTGATATCAATTCCGGGGAGCTGTTTTTT
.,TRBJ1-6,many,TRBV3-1,CASSLGTGGSPLHF,TGTGCCAGCAGCCTCGGGACGGGAGGTTCACCCCTCCACTTT
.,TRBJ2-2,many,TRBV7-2,CASSPPGYNTGELFF,TGTGCCAGCAGCCCTCCAGGGTATAACACCGGGGAGCTGTTTTTT
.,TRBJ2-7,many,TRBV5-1,CASSLRQSSEQYF,TGCGCCAGCAGCTTGCGACAGTCTAGCGAGCAGTACTTC
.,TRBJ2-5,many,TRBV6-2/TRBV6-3,CASSARETQYF,TGTGCCAGCAGTGCAAGGGAGACCCAGTACTTC
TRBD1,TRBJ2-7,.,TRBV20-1,CSASSTGGGSYEQYF,TGCAGTGCTTCATCTACAGGGGGCGGTAGCTACGAGCAGTACTTC
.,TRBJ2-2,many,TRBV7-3,CASSLPRGNTGELFF,TGTGCCAGCAGCTTACCGCGGGGAAACACCGGGGAGCTGTTTTTT
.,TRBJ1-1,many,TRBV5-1,CASKGHLDTEAFF,TGCGCCAGCAAGGGCCACCTAGACACTGAAGCTTTCTTT
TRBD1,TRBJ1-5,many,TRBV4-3,CASSPRAGGSNQPQHF,TGCGCCAGCAGCCCCCGGGCAGGGGGTAGCAATCAGCCCCAGCATTTT
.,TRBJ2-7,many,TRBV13,CASSLAGASYEQYF,TGTGCCAGCAGCTTAGCCGGGGCCTCCTACGAGCAGTACTTC
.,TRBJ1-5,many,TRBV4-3,CASSQARGSNQPQHF,TGCGCCAGCAGCCAAGCGAGGGGGAGCAATCAGCCCCAGCATTTT
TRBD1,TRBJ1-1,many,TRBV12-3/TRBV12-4,CASSSWTGLNTEAFF,TGTGCCAGCAGTTCCTGGACAGGATTGAACACTGAAGCTTTCTTT
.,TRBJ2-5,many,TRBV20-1,CSAPRGETQYF,TGCAGTGCCCCTAGGGGGGAGACCCAGTACTTC
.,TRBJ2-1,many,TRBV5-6,CASSFTEVGNEQFF,TGTGCCAGCAGCTTTACGGAGGTAGGGAATGAGCAGTTCTTC
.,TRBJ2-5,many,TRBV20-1,CSAPPVGVRETQYF,TGCAGTGCCCCCCCCGTGGGGGTTCGTGAGACCCAGTACTTC
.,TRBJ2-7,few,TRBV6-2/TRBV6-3,CASSSPLSDEQYF,TGTGCCAGCAGTTCCCCCCTATCCGACGAGCAGTACTTC
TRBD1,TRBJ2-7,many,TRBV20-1,CSASRQGFSYEQYF,TGCAGTGCGAGCCGACAGGGGTTCTCCTACGAGCAGTACTTC
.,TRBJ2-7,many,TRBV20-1,CSASYRGASYEQYF,TGCAGTGCTAGTTATCGGGGGGCCTCCTACGAGCAGTACTTC
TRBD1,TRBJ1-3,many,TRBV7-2,CASSRQTGVGNTIYF,TGTGCCAGCAGCCGACAGACAGGGGTTGGAAACACCATATATTTT
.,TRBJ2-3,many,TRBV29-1,CSVVLPLVYTQYF,TGCAGCGTTGTACTTCCTTTAGTATATACGCAGTATTTT
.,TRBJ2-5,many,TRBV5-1,CASSLANTNRETQYF,TGCGCCAGCAGCTTGGCCAACACCAACAGGGAGACCCAGTACTTC
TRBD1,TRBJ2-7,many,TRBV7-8,CASRSGTGASYEQYF,TGTGCCAGCAGATCCGGGACAGGGGCCTCCTACGAGCAGTACTTC
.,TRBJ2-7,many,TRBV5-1,CASSTSPTGSYEQYF,TGCGCCAGCAGCACCTCCCCGACAGGCTCCTACGAGCAGTACTTC
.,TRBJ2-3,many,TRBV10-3,CAISESPRDGDTQYF,TGTGCCATCAGTGAGTCTCCCCGGGATGGGGATACGCAGTATTTT
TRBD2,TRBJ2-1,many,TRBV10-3,CAISEGREGQFF,TGTGCCATCAGTGAGGGGCGGGAGGGCCAGTTCTTC
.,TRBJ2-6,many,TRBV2,CASMRTVTAGANVLTF,TGTGCCAGCATGAGGACGGTGACAGCTGGGGCCAACGTCCTGACTTTC